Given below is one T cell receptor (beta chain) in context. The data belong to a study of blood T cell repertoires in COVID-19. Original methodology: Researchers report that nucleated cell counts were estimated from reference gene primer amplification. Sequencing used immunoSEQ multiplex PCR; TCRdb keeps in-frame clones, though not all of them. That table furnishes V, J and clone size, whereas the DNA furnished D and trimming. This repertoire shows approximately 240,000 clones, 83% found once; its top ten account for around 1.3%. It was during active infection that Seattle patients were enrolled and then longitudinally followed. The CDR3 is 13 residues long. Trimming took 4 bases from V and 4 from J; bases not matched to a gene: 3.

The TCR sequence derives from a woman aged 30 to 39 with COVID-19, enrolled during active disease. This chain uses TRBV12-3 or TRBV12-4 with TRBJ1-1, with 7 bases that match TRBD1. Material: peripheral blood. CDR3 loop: CASSSYRGTEAFF. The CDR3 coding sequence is TGTGCCAGCAGTTCCTACAGGGGCACTGAAGCTTTCTTT.